The sequence of this T cell receptor (beta chain) was determined in a study of CD8+CD57+ T cells in acquired aplastic anemia. Study-level background: When averaged, DNA from sorted CD4+ and CD8+ cells came to approximately 3.2 ug.

Genomic DNA, serving as template, underwent TCR beta VDJ and CDR3 profiling. TCRdb processed the reads anew with MiXCR; each CDR3 protein has one entry. The repertoire consists of more than 250,000 distinct CDR3 sequences, with about 56% occurring once and the leading ten covering less than 9.5%. Broader study findings: Patients and controls shared twenty-nine CD8+ CDR3 sequences.

On this clonotype itself: Its antigen is not known. Sequence at one end of the junction differs from germline and may be a read error.

The CDR3 consists of 15 residues. Germline loops: CDR1 SGDLS, CDR2 YYNGEE. The sequencing input was sorted CD4+, CD8+, or CD8+CD57+ T cells (not recorded which) from PBMCs. This TCR came from a human donor with severe aplastic anemia or a healthy control (not recorded which). The V gene is TRBV9, the J gene TRBJ1-1, with D tentatively TRBD1 (5 bases). CDR3: CATAMEGRMNTEAFF. The DNA for the CDR3 is TGCGCCACCGCGATGGAGGGACGCATGAACACTGAAGCTTTCTTT. The full variable domain, its missing parts supplied by reference TRBV9 and TRBJ1-1, is DSGVTQTPKHLITATGQRVTLRCSPRSGDLSVYWYQQSLDQGLQFLIQYYNGEERAKGNILERFSAQQFPDLHSELNLSSLELGDSALYFCATAMEGRMNTEAFFGQGTRLTVV.